This entry lists 5 T cell receptor beta chains sequenced from one sample in a study of blood T cell repertoires in COVID-19. Repertoires were generated with immunoSEQ multiplex PCR, while TCRdb's copy carries only in-frame clones and drops some. The table records about 140,000 clones, approximately 84% of them present only once. The specimen was PBMCs or T cells enriched from blood (not recorded which). The receptor source for this set is a woman in her forties or fifties with acute COVID-19.

V gene TRBV28 combines with J gene TRBJ1-6, with TRBD1 as a possible D gene (5 bases). V was shortened by 5 bases and J by 2 bases, with 13 bases between the two germline ends. The CDR3 length is 16 residues. Germline lookup yields CDR1 MDHEN and CDR2 SYDVKM. The CDR3 loop reads CASSPTGDPYNSPLHF. Written as DNA, the CDR3 is TGTGCCAGCAGTCCCACAGGCGATCCCTATAATTCACCCCTCCACTTT.

The chain employs TRBV20-1 and TRBJ1-1, with 11 bases that match TRBD1. Trimming cost V 3 bases and J 4 bases; bases outside gene matches: 1. The germline V gene encodes CDR1 DFQATT and CDR2 SNEGSKA (reference sequence). CDR3 length: 13 residues. The CDR3 sequence is CSASGTGGTEAFF. Here the CDR3 DNA reads TGCAGTGCTAGTGGGACAGGGGGCACTGAAGCTTTCTTT.

V gene TRBV11-2 combines with J gene TRBJ2-3; the match to TRBD1 covers 10 bases. Germline trimming cut 5 bases from V and 5 bases from J; bases unmatched to any gene: 4. The CDR3 spans 14 residues. The V gene's germline CDR1 is SGHAT and CDR2 FQNNGV. CDR3 region: CASSRTGGGDTQYF. CDR3 nucleotide sequence: TGTGCCAGCAGCCGGACAGGGGGGGGAGATACGCAGTATTTT.

The V call is TRBV7-2, the J call TRBJ2-1, with a tentative D call TRBD1 (5 bases). This CDR3 has 13 residues. The V gene's germline CDR1 is SGHTA and CDR2 FQGNSA. V was cut by 6 bases and J by 4 bases, with 10 bases left in between. The CDR3 nucleotides are TGTGCCAGCAGGAAGACAGCATACAATGAGCAGTTCTTC. Its translation is CASRKTAYNEQFF.

A single count supports this clone. The chain carries TRBV11-2 and TRBJ2-3, with TRBD1 identical over 10 bases. V was pared by 7 bases and J by 5 bases, with 3 bases of the junction left unmatched. The CDR3 covers 13 residues. CDR1 is SGHAT and CDR2 is FQNNGV in the germline V gene. The CDR3 nucleotides read TGTGCCAGCATTGGACAGGGGGTAGATACGCAGTATTTT. Protein sequence: CASIGQGVDTQYF.